The source of this TCR beta chain is a study of T-cell reconstitution after alpha-beta-depleted transplantation in children. Unique molecular identifiers were incorporated into the prepared TCRbeta library. TCRdb ran MiXCR on the PCR reads and lists one entry per CDR3 protein. The sample has roughly 590,000 distinct CDR3 sequences, around 16% seen once. A note on this clonotype: A much larger clone sits a single nucleotide away, making a read error possible.

The V gene's germline CDR1 is MNHNY and CDR2 SVGAGI (reference sequence). With 7 bases clipped from V and 10 bases from J, the junction kept 3 bases outside the gene matches. The length of the CDR3 is 10 residues. The chain has TRBV6-6 and TRBJ1-1, with 7 bases identical to TRBD1. The clonotype originates from a human donor who donated a stem cell graft to a child with acute myeloid leukemia. Sequences were derived from PBMCs from the stem cell graft donor, sampled from the stem cell graft. The CDR3 is CASTAGGAFF. CDR3 sequence (DNA): TGTGCCAGCACGGCAGGGGGAGCTTTCTTT.